A selection of T cell receptor beta chains follows, all from one sample in a study of blood T cell repertoires in COVID-19. Assay: immunoSEQ multiplex PCR; the TCRdb copy retains only in-frame clones and omits some. The top ten hold approximately 1% of the sample, which has about 350,000 clones, roughly nine tenths seen once. The sequencing sample was made of PBMCs or T cells enriched from blood (not recorded which). These receptor sequences come from a woman between 25 and 40 years old who had recovered from COVID-19. CDR3s include the opening cysteine and the closing phenylalanine or tryptophan.

TRBV24-1 | 16 | CATSDLVLAGGNEQFF
TRBV13 | 16 | CASSLGRVLGPDTQYF
TRBV5-5 | 14 | CASSRAGRQETQYF
TRBV21-1 | 17 | CASPVETGGPNTGELFF
TRBV9 | 16 | CASSVQQGRGNEKLFF
TRBV27 | 14 | CASSSRALNYGYTF
TRBV19 | 15 | CASSSPSDMRGEQYF
TRBV10-1 | 13 | CASSDLAEETQYF
TRBV15 | 18 | CATSGTGGGEYSNQPQHF
TRBV28 | 11 | CASSSEYEQYF
TRBV5-1 | 15 | CASSLGALVGYEQYF
TRBV6-2/TRBV6-3 | 12 | CASSYPAETQYF
TRBV5-6 | 13 | CASTGLTNEKLFF
TRBV19 | 15 | CASSTTWEGAYEQYF
TRBV7-2 | 16 | CASSPRTGSSTDTQYF
TRBV30 | 13 | CAWSVGGADTQYF
TRBV14 | 14 | CASSQELAGETQYF
TRBV7-7 | 15 | CASSLGLRGQETQYF
TRBV28 | 17 | CASSSTRTGLNTGELFF
TRBV11-2 | 19 | CASSLGDLAGGGSYNEQFF
TRBV29-1 | 11 | CSVVLGVKLFF
TRBV5-8 | 15 | CASSLRGSYNSPLHF
TRBV30 | 11 | CAWDRGYEQYF
TRBV6-5 | 13 | CASSYSRGVEAFF
TRBV14 | 15 | CASSQKTGVNTEAFF
TRBV29-1 | 15 | CSVGPSGTGHNEQFF
TRBV3-1/TRBV3-2 | 15 | CASSQSRLSNQPQHF
TRBV30 | 12 | CAWTSDNSPLHF
TRBV2 | 15 | CASWEGQGRNYGYTF
TRBV6-1 | 13 | CASSEGGRDGYTF
TRBV11-2 | 13 | CASSMGENNEQFF
TRBV7-2 | 17 | CASSLEGSPGGSYGYTF
TRBV5-4 | 14 | CASSLAGGIGELFF
TRBV5-1 | 15 | CASSKQGQGGSPLHF
TRBV5-1 | 15 | CASSLEGALSEKLFF
TRBV2 | 13 | CASSEDRDTEAFF
TRBV27 | 16 | CASRTPGQGPRSPLHF
TRBV11-2 | 11 | CASSGRRTQYF
TRBV19 | 17 | CASSIVQGRIGYTEAFF
TRBV5-8 | 15 | CASSYPGTADQPQHF
TRBV5-1 | 14 | CASSLGAGSYEQYF
TRBV4-2 | 16 | CASSQDDPSGWREQYF
TRBV7-9 | 13 | CASSFGGNDGYTF
TRBV7-2 | 15 | CASSLDSNRNSPLHF
TRBV7-9 | 15 | CASSPLGVSGNTIYF
TRBV5-5 | 16 | CASSLAIQGVNEKLFF